These T cell receptor beta chains were read from a single sample in a study of T cell changes during pregnancy in multiple sclerosis. Clones were read by immunoSEQ multiplex PCR, and TCRdb kept only the in-frame ones, dropping some. This sample has some 100,000 clones, with almost 95% found just once. Sequences were derived from peripheral blood, sampled before pregnancy. The source of these receptors is a female donor with multiple sclerosis, enrolled in a pregnancy study. The CDR3 runs from the conserved cysteine through the conserved F or W.

j_gene,v_gene,CDR3aa
TRBJ2-2,TRBV30,CAWSVLAENTGELFF
TRBJ1-1,TRBV15,CATSRGGSGVKRENTEAFF
TRBJ2-1,TRBV7-6,CASSSRTGNEQFF
TRBJ2-7,TRBV27,CASSFGGRQYEQYF
TRBJ1-1,TRBV2,CASRTGGDGTEAFF
TRBJ2-2,TRBV28,CASSYRNTGELFF
TRBJ1-1,TRBV2,CASSEEGRNTEAFF
TRBJ2-7,TRBV6-6,CASSYQESPYEQYF
TRBJ1-1,TRBV28,CASSLNRGTEAFF
TRBJ2-1,TRBV7-6,CASSLGLAGRSHNEQFF
TRBJ2-1,TRBV7-6,CASSLVPHYSTSPSYNEQFF
TRBJ1-2,TRBV20-1,CMPDRGGYTF
TRBJ1-5,TRBV6-1,CASSDRGWGLDQHF
TRBJ1-1,TRBV5-1,CASSYGGGREAFF
TRBJ2-4,TRBV5-1,CASSLGRGETLAKNIQYF
TRBJ2-7,TRBV19,CASSNRGPGLAGGTVEQYF
TRBJ1-1,TRBV28,CASSSGLSTEAFF
TRBJ2-7,TRBV2,CASVEGGYEQYF
TRBJ2-2,TRBV6-1,CATDRGDGELFF
TRBJ2-3,TRBV7-2,CASHLSRGSGADTQYF